Listed below are T cell receptor beta chains from one sample, sequenced in a study of OX40 agonist ivuxolimab in advanced cancers. Only in-frame clones appear in the TCRdb table, and some are missing; sequencing was by immunoSEQ multiplex PCR. This repertoire shows over 60,000 clones, around 84% found once; its top ten account for 4%. Sequences were derived from CD4+ or CD8+ T cells sorted from blood, sampled in a trial of the OX40 agonist ivuxolimab. Source of these receptors: an adult with an advanced solid tumor such as melanoma, head and neck, liver or kidney cancer. Both conserved end residues are part of each CDR3.

v_gene,j_gene,CDR3aa
TRBV2,TRBJ2-6,CASSEGANVLTF
TRBV2,TRBJ2-7,CASSSTGGAEQYF
TRBV28,TRBJ1-2,CASRRGQGNYGYTF
TRBV6-4,TRBJ1-6,CASSATPGQVNSPLHF
TRBV10-2,TRBJ2-1,CASSESLKGIGKWGNEQFF
TRBV30,TRBJ1-3,CAWSHAISGNTIYF
TRBV4-1,TRBJ2-1,CASSLETGTSRVGEQFF
TRBV30,TRBJ2-6,CAFRVSGANVLTF
TRBV7-9,TRBJ1-2,CASSLFGGRTANYGYTF
TRBV5-1,TRBJ2-1,CASSLARGTSYNEQFF
TRBV19,TRBJ2-7,CASSIDSSGEQYF
TRBV5-6,TRBJ1-2,CASSLGSAAIYGYTF
TRBV7-3,TRBJ1-1,CASSLMAGGTTEAFF
TRBV21-1,TRBJ2-5,CASSRVRGSETQYF
TRBV5-6,TRBJ1-5,CASSLRRGNQPQHF
TRBV18,TRBJ2-1,CASSPRLGMGNEQFF
TRBV9,TRBJ2-3,CASSPPPPAVDTQYF
TRBV11-2,TRBJ1-5,CASSLDRGNQPQHF
TRBV6-6,TRBJ1-3,CASSYEGSGNTIYF
TRBV5-1,TRBJ1-4,CASSLEHYEKLFF
TRBV7-9,TRBJ2-7,CASSWGIGRGYEQYF
TRBV5-1,TRBJ2-7,CASSPGSGGNYEQYF
TRBV6-5,TRBJ1-1,CASSPQGENTEAFF
TRBV29-1,TRBJ2-1,CSVERSGVMAGNEQFF
TRBV6-5,TRBJ2-1,CASSYDLALISEQFF
TRBV7-9,TRBJ2-1,CASSLGRLAGVFYNEQFF
TRBV5-5,TRBJ2-1,CASSLEPGGNEQFF
TRBV25-1,TRBJ2-7,CASSGRVSGEQYF
TRBV30,TRBJ2-6,CALHRDRSTGANVLTF
TRBV18,TRBJ1-2,CASSPPGLQYGYTF
TRBV25-1,TRBJ2-5,CASSEYGPGETQYF
TRBV5-6,TRBJ1-2,CASSGTGQDYGYTF
TRBV19,TRBJ1-1,CASSIDPGQGGRAFF